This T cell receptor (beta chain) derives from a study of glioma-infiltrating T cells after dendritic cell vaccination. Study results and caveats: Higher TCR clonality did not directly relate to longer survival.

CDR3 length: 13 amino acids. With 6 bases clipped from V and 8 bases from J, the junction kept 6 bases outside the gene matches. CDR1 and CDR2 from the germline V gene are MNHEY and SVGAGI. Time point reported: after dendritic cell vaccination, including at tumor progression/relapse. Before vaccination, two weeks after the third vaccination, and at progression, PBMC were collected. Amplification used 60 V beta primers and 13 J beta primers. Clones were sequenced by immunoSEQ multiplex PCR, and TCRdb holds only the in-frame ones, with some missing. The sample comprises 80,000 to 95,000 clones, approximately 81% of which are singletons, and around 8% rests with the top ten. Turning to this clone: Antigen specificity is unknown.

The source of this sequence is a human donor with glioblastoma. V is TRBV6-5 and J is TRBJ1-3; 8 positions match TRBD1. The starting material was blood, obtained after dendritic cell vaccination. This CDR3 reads CASRDDRGYTIYF. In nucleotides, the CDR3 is TGTGCCAGCAGAGATGACAGGGGCTACACCATATATTTT.